This record covers a single TCR beta chain. The data were taken from a study of T cells of healthy individuals. MiXCR, applied by TCRdb to the 5' RACE reads, yields one record per CDR3 protein. This table has tens of thousands of distinct CDR3 sequences, more than 4.5% appearing once. The source of this sequence is a female donor in good health.

CDR3 residues: CASSLRQGAYNEQFF. The CDR3 nucleotides are TGTGCCAGCAGTTTACGCCAGGGGGCCTACAATGAGCAGTTCTTC. This chain links TRBV12-3 or TRBV12-4 with TRBJ2-1; 7 positions agree with TRBD1. J lost 2 bases, V lost 2 bases, and 3 bases had no gene match. CDR3 length: 15 amino acids.